The entry below describes one T cell receptor (beta chain). Its antigen is still unknown. Per-base qualities were not stored, and no clone one base away is much larger. The immunoSEQ Assay, a bias-controlled multiplex PCR, was used to amplify TCRbeta CDR3 regions from genomic DNA. The authors' analysis ran thus. The number of nucleated cells in each sample was estimated by amplification of reference gene primers within the assay. To quantify the absolute abundance of each unique TCRbeta CDR3 rearrangement, sequence reads were collapsed and filtered. For each sample, productive Simpson clonality was calculated as the square root of Simpson's diversity index over productive rearrangements. TCRdb holds this immuneACCESS table with in-frame rearrangements only. Some clones are missing; in checked studies, unresolved V genes explain under half, and the rest has no known cause. V and J calls and clone size are given by that table; D and trimming were obtained from the DNA. This sample lists under 300,000 clones; 85% to 95% were detected once. The top ten clones comprise under 2.5% of the sample.

In the prospective study, participants were about 18 to 95 years old, resided in around 25 geographic areas of the United States, and were enrolled through a virtual design. In the prospective study, participants were assigned to cohorts based on the clinical history participants reported in a screening survey and a study questionnaire. Recovered participants in ImmuneRACE Cohort 3 were defined by two consecutive negative NP/OP PCR tests, clearance by a healthcare professional, or resolution of symptoms. Mobile phlebotomists in the prospective study collected whole blood, serum and a nasopharyngeal or oropharyngeal swab from every participant. Participants in the prospective study had the option to provide additional blood draws and questionnaires over a roughly two-month period. Blood samples from the prospective study were shipped frozen or at room temperature prior to DNA extraction. This entry is derived from a study of blood T cell repertoires in COVID-19 (dated by TCRdb to 2020 to 2022). About the full investigation: Samples from collaborators originated in the United States, Italy and Spain and spanned both the acute and convalescent phases of COVID-19. The material from the prospective study consisted of cDNA or gDNA derived from T cells, B-cell-depleted T cells, or PBMCs. Deeply sampled blood TCRbeta repertoires from subjects exposed to, actively infected with, or recovered from COVID-19 were included in the dataset. The repertoires were made available in a free public database intended to serve as a resource for research on the immune response to SARS-CoV-2. The samples were drawn from two sources: the first 160 participants of the ongoing ImmuneRACE study, and 1,000 to 1,500 subjects contributed by 6 global collaborators. Sample metadata almost always included a de-identified subject ID, COVID-19 status, age in years and sex. Where available, HLA class I and class II types were obtained from metadata supplied by the sample provider rather than from assay-based typing. What the work shows at the level of the full study, not this receptor alone: Clinical and demographic metadata were provided uncurated, with the amount varying by source and participant.

As encoded in the germline V gene (reference sequence), CDR1 is SGHNT while CDR2 is YYREEE. At the junction V is shortened by 1 base and J by 5 bases, with 13 bases in between. Measured from the cysteine to the phenylalanine, the CDR3 is 15 residues long. Only CDR3 DNA is held: 45 bases, read in frame from base 1. The material sequenced was PBMCs or T cells enriched from blood (not recorded which). The sequence was obtained from a woman between 18 and 29 years old who had recovered from COVID-19. The sequence is built from TRBV5-4 and TRBJ2-1, with TRBD2 perhaps the D gene, on 5 matching bases. This receptor has the CDR3 CASSLLWETHNEQFF. At the DNA level, the sequence is TGTGCCAGCAGCTTGTTGTGGGAGACCCACAATGAGCAGTTCTTC. Where the CDR3 stops, the reference TRBV5-4 and TRBJ2-1 genes take over; the full variable domain is ETGVTQSPTHLIKTRGQQVTLRCSSQSGHNTVSWYQQALGQGPQFIFQYYREEENGRGNFPPRFSGLQFPNYSSELNVNALELDDSALYLCASSLLWETHNEQFFGPGTRLTVL.